This entry lists 4 T cell receptor beta chains sequenced from one sample in a study of T-cell reconstitution after alpha-beta-depleted transplantation in children. During its preparation, the TCRbeta library received unique molecular identifiers. A single record per CDR3 protein comes from TCRdb applying MiXCR to the PCR reads. The sample has about 490,000 distinct CDR3 sequences; about 10% are singletons. The sample was PBMCs, taken before TCRalphabeta/CD19-depleted stem cell transplant. The receptors come from a child aged 2-15 years with inherited bone marrow failure, due to receive a stem cell transplant.

Points on this clonotype: A much larger clone lies one base from this, so it may be a read error. The chain is built from TRBV6-5 and TRBJ2-7; 10 bases align to TRBD1. The germline V gene encodes CDR1 MNHEY and CDR2 SVGAGI. With 0 bases clipped from V and 1 base from J, the junction kept 3 bases outside the gene matches. The CDR3 length is 16 residues. The CDR3 region has the DNA TGTGCCAGCAGTTACTCGACAGGGGGCGAGTCCTACGAGCAGTACTTC. This gives the protein CASSYSTGGESYEQYF.

This clonotype has at least ten counts. At one end, the junction sequence differs from germline, possibly due to a read error. The chain is built from TRBV7-9 and TRBJ1-3; D gene ambiguous. Per the germline V gene, CDR1 is SEHNR and CDR2 is FQNEAQ (reference sequence). The CDR3 has 15 residues. This chain's CDR3 is CASSLAEVSGNTIYF. In DNA form, the CDR3 reads TGTGCCAGCAGCCTAGCCGAGGTGTCCGGAAACACCATATATTTT.

This clonotype was seen at least ten times. V usage is TRBV28 and J usage is TRBJ2-5; TRBD1 aligns across 10 bases. Trimming cost V 5 bases and J 5 bases; bases outside gene matches: 11. The CDR3 has 16 residues. Germline V gene sequence: CDR1 MDHEN, CDR2 SYDVKM. In DNA, the CDR3 is TGTGCCAGCAGTACTCGGACAGGGGGGATGTGGGAGACCCAGTACTTC. Protein: CASSTRTGGMWETQYF.

This clonotype came up many times. The chain recombines TRBV12-3 or TRBV12-4 with TRBJ2-2; no clear D. This CDR3 comprises 12 residues. V was cut by 5 bases and J by 9 bases, with 10 bases left in between. In DNA form, the CDR3 reads TGTGCCAGCAGTCTAGATACCCGGGAGCTGTTTTTT. Encoded protein: CASSLDTRELFF.